These 15 T cell receptor beta chains originate from one sample sequenced in a study of cytomegalovirus exposure and HLA in healthy donors. A multiplex PCR was run with 60 Vbeta primers and 13 Jbeta primers. The table came from immunoSEQ multiplex PCR; TCRdb's copy has only in-frame clones and leaves some out. The data show around 150,000 clones, approximately 62% seen once. Input material: PBMCs. The receptors come from a human donor in good health.

The V gene is TRBV28, the J gene TRBJ2-3, with TRBD2 matching 10 bases. There are 16 residues in the CDR3. Looked up from germline, CDR1 is MDHEN and CDR2 is SYDVKM. Trimming took 4 bases from V and 5 from J; bases not matched to a gene: 9. The CDR3 DNA reads as TGTGCCAGCAGTTCCCCAGCTAGCGGGAGTATAGATACGCAGTATTTT. Translating gives CASSSPASGSIDTQYF.

CDR3 in DNA: TGTGCCGGGGGGAGGGTCCAAGAGACCCAGTACTTC. Translation gives CAGGRVQETQYF. The genes are TRBV28 and TRBJ2-5; the match to TRBD2 covers 7 bases. Unmatched junction bases numbered 4, after V lost 11 bases and J lost 1 base. Germline V gene lookup returns CDR1 MDHEN and CDR2 SYDVKM. This CDR3 region has 12 residues. The full variable domain, rest sourced from reference TRBV28 and TRBJ2-5, is DVKVTQSSRYLVKRTGEKVFLECVQDMDHENMFWYRQDPGLGLRLIYFSYDVKMKEKGDIPEGYSVSREKKERFSLILESASTNQTSMYLCAGGRVQETQYFGPGTRLLVL.

The chain joins TRBV7-9 to TRBJ2-3; 9 nucleotides align to TRBD1. Germline V gives CDR1 SEHNR, CDR2 FQNEAQ (reference sequence). After removal of 8 bases from V and 6 bases from J, the junction contained 12 bases not matched to a gene. The CDR3 is 15 amino acids. The CDR3 sequence: CASFRGDRAVDTQYF. The CDR3 nucleotides read TGTGCCAGCTTCAGAGGGGACAGGGCCGTGGATACGCAGTATTTT.

This clone has only a few counts. The CDR3 spells CASSPTLSGPRDEQFF. In nucleotides, the CDR3 is TGTGCCAGCAGCCCGACGCTTAGCGGCCCCAGGGATGAGCAGTTCTTC. This chain connects TRBV28 to TRBJ2-1; D is perhaps TRBD2 (6 bases). Germline V gives CDR1 MDHEN, CDR2 SYDVKM. The V end lost 6 bases, the J end lost 8 bases, and 23 bases lay between the germline ends. The CDR3 totals 16 residues.

The table lists this clone with a few counts. The gene calls are TRBV19 and TRBJ2-7, with D tentatively TRBD2 (5 bases). V lost 5 bases and J 1 base, leaving 9 bases between the germline ends. The V gene's germline CDR1 is LNHDA and CDR2 SQIVND (reference sequence). This CDR3 has 13 residues. CDR3 in amino acids: CASSERSSYEQYF. CDR3 sequence (DNA): TGTGCCAGTAGTGAGCGGTCTTCCTACGAGCAGTACTTC.

This clone was detected a few times. V and J are TRBV15 and TRBJ1-1; tentative D call: TRBD1 (6 bases). Per germline, CDR1 LNHNV and CDR2 YYDKDF (reference sequence). Trimming shortened V by 1 base and J by 3 bases, and 15 bases separated the two germline ends. This CDR3 spans 16 amino acids. The CDR3 DNA sequence: TGTGCCACCAGCAGAGCACAGGGCCTGGGGGACACTGAAGCTTTCTTT. Translated, it gives CATSRAQGLGDTEAFF.

The chain uses TRBV7-9 and TRBJ2-3, with D possibly matching TRBD1 (5 bases). The V end lost 4 bases, the J end lost 1 base, and 12 bases lay between the germline ends. The CDR3 totals 15 residues. CDR1 is SEHNR, CDR2 FQNEAQ, per germline (reference sequence). The chain's CDR3 is CASSSQGGGTDTQYF. CDR3 DNA: TGTGCCAGCAGCTCCCAGGGTGGAGGCACAGATACGCAGTATTTT.

This clone has only a few counts. The chain employs TRBV28 and TRBJ2-1; 7 bases map to TRBD1. The ends lost 4 bases at V and 6 bases at J; junction bases unmatched: 9. CDR3 length: 15 amino acids. Germline CDR1 and CDR2: MDHEN and SYDVKM. The CDR3 is CASSYDRVLINEQFF. CDR3 sequence (DNA): TGTGCCAGCAGTTATGACAGGGTACTGATCAATGAGCAGTTCTTC.

J is TRBJ2-6 and V is TRBV7-3; a weak D match, TRBD1 (5 bases). Trimming pared 4 bases from V and 0 bases from J, leaving 10 bases between. The CDR3 has 16 amino acids. CDR1 and CDR2 (germline): SGHTA, FQGTGA. CDR3 in amino acids: CASSSYGHSGANVLTF. The CDR3 bases are TGTGCCAGCAGCTCCTATGGACACTCTGGGGCCAACGTCCTGACTTTC.

The table lists this clone with a few counts. This chain joins TRBV20-1 and TRBJ2-7; D is ambiguous. Germline CDR1 reads DFQATT; CDR2 reads SNEGSKA (reference sequence). The V end was cut by 6 bases, the J end by 1 base, with 7 bases between. The CDR3 contains 11 residues. The DNA of the CDR3 is TGCAGTGCCCCCTCGTCCTACGAGCAGTACTTC. This gives the protein CSAPSSYEQYF.

V gene TRBV28 combines with J gene TRBJ2-1; no definite D call. Deletions cut 1 base from V and 7 bases from J, with 11 bases between. The CDR3 spans 14 residues. CDR1 and CDR2 from the germline V gene are MDHEN and SYDVKM. CDR3 bases: TGTGCCAGCAGTTTATATCCTAGTTGGAATGAGCAGTTCTTC. Encoded protein: CASSLYPSWNEQFF. Complete variable domain (other parts from reference TRBV28 and TRBJ2-1): DVKVTQSSRYLVKRTGEKVFLECVQDMDHENMFWYRQDPGLGLRLIYFSYDVKMKEKGDIPEGYSVSREKKERFSLILESASTNQTSMYLCASSLYPSWNEQFFGPGTRLTVL.

The gene calls are TRBV25-1 and TRBJ2-5, with 9 bases lining up with TRBD1. Looked up from germline, CDR1 is MGHDK and CDR2 is SYGVNS. The CDR3 is 14 amino acids. After removal of 6 bases from V and 5 bases from J, the junction contained 7 bases not matched to a gene. The CDR3 nucleotides are TGTGCCAGCAGAAACAGGGGGCTCTGGGAGACCCAGTACTTC. Translated: CASRNRGLWETQYF.

The sample holds a few counts of this clone. In nucleotides, the CDR3 is TGTGCCAGCAGCCCCGGGGGGGCTGACACCGGGGAGCTGTTTTTT. Translation: CASSPGGADTGELFF. The rearrangement uses TRBV7-9 and TRBJ2-2; TRBD2 matches at 8 bases. The CDR3 runs 15 residues. V lost 5 bases, J lost 3 bases, and 5 bases stayed unmatched. Germline CDR1 and CDR2: SEHNR and FQNEAQ (reference sequence).

V and J are TRBV4-1 and TRBJ2-3; TRBD2 aligns across 13 bases. The CDR3 extends over 16 amino acids. In germline, CDR1 is MGHRA, CDR2 YSYEKL. V shed 1 base and J 6 bases; nucleotides not matched to a gene: 4. The CDR3: CASSQGTSGRVDTQYF. CDR3 nucleotides: TGCGCCAGCAGCCAAGGAACTAGCGGGAGGGTGGATACGCAGTATTTT.

This clone came up once. The V and J genes are TRBV27 and TRBJ1-1, with D unclear. The CDR3 spans 13 residues. Germline loops: CDR1 MNHEY, CDR2 SMNVEV (reference sequence). V lost 2 bases to trimming and J lost 1 base, with 5 bases between them. The CDR3 spells CASSLIKNTEAFF. In nucleotides, the CDR3 is TGTGCCAGCAGTTTAATAAAGAACACTGAAGCTTTCTTT.